Shown below are 15 T cell receptor beta chains from a single sample sequenced in a study of CD8 T cells in Susac syndrome. Reverse transcription of 0.5 to 1 ug RNA was performed with random hexamers. In TCRdb, the immunoSEQ multiplex PCR reads were re-called with MiXCR into one record per CDR3 protein. The sample comprises about 120,000 distinct CDR3 sequences, about nine tenths of which are singletons, and about 0.14% rests with the top ten. Source material: CD4+ T cells from PBMCs. These receptors all stem from a human donor in good health.

The CDR3 nucleotides are TGTGCCAGCAGCCAATCTAGGGGACAGAACCACAATGAGCAGTTCTTC. Translated, it gives CASSQSRGQNHNEQFF. The rearrangement uses TRBV14 and TRBJ2-1; 7 bases line up with TRBD1. The V segment lost 2 bases and the J segment 5 bases; nucleotides outside the gene matches: 9. CDR3 length: 16 residues. The germline gives CDR1 SGHDN, CDR2 FVKESK.

This chain connects TRBV7-2 to TRBJ2-3; the match to TRBD2 covers 8 bases. The J segment lost 9 bases and the V segment lost 5 bases, leaving 13 bases of the junction unmatched. The CDR3 sequence is 15 residues long. Germline V CDR1 and CDR2: SGHTA, FQGNSA. The CDR3 region has the DNA TGTGCCAGCAGCCCATCCCGGGGGGGCCTCGGGACGCAGTATTTT. Its protein is CASSPSRGGLGTQYF.

The rearrangement joins TRBV6-2 or TRBV6-3 to TRBJ2-1; D unresolved. Germline CDR1 is MNHEY and CDR2 is SVGEGT. The CDR3 consists of 13 residues. Trimming took 7 bases from V and 1 from J, leaving 8 bases between them. This CDR3 reads CASTRESYNEQFF. The CDR3 DNA reads as TGTGCCAGCACCCGTGAGTCCTACAATGAGCAGTTCTTC.

This clonotype was observed a single time. An end of the junction does not agree with germline; a read error may underlie this. J is TRBJ1-1 and V is TRBV5-1, with TRBD1 identical over 8 bases. This CDR3 spans 16 amino acids. Germline V gene lookup returns CDR1 SGHRS and CDR2 YFSETQ. CDR3: CAGSVFGQGLNTEAFF. The CDR3 DNA sequence: TGCGCCGGCAGCGTGTTCGGACAGGGACTTAACACTGAAGCTTTCTTT.

This clonotype showed up just once. The V and J genes are TRBV12-3 or TRBV12-4 and TRBJ2-5; no reliable D call. With 1 base removed from V and 5 bases from J, the gap between germline ends came to 8 bases. This CDR3 spans 13 amino acids. The CDR3 DNA reads TGTGCCAGCAGTTTAGTCGGAAAGGAGACCCAGTACTTC. It yields the protein CASSLVGKETQYF.

The CDR3 bases are TGTGCCAGCAGCTTGGGACTGGCCGGGTCTGGGGCTAATGAAAAACTGTTTTTT. It translates to CASSLGLAGSGANEKLFF. The chain joins TRBV5-6 to TRBJ1-4, with unresolved D. The ends were cut back, 0 bases at V and 3 bases at J, with 18 bases in the middle. CDR1 SGHDT and CDR2 YYEEEE come from the germline V gene. The CDR3 loop spans 18 amino acids. Filled out from reference TRBV5-6 and TRBJ1-4, the complete variable domain reads DAGVTQSPTHLIKTRGQQVTLRCSPKSGHDTVSWYQQALGQGPQFIFQYYEEEERQRGNFPDRFSGHQFPNYSSELNVNALLLGDSALYLCASSLGLAGSGANEKLFFGSGTQLSVL.

This clonotype is a singleton in its sample. This sequence joins TRBV12-3 or TRBV12-4 and TRBJ1-1; unclear D gene. Trimming left V 4 bases short and J 4 bases short, with 13 bases between. This CDR3 comprises 14 residues. The CDR3 sequence: CASSSTNKLTEAFF. The CDR3 bases are TGTGCCAGCAGTTCGACTAACAAGCTCACTGAAGCTTTCTTT.

The CDR3 protein is CASSIIPKTGKIFEGYTF. The CDR3 nucleotides are TGTGCCAGTAGTATAATCCCCAAGACAGGGAAGATATTCGAAGGCTACACCTTC. The chain carries TRBV19 and TRBJ1-2, with 7 bases identical to TRBD1. CDR3 length: 18 residues. J gave up 8 bases and V 2 bases, and 20 bases lay outside the gene matches. The germline gives CDR1 LNHDA, CDR2 SQIVND (reference sequence).

This clonotype has just one count. This chain joins TRBV27 and TRBJ2-4; the D gene is possibly TRBD2 (5 bases). The V end was cut by 6 bases, the J end by 3 bases, with 18 bases between. This CDR3 has 16 residues. CDR1 is MNHEY, CDR2 SMNVEV, per germline (reference sequence). This CDR3 reads CASRERVGIDKNIQYF. CDR3 DNA sequence: TGTGCCAGCAGAGAACGTGTCGGGATCGACAAAAACATTCAGTACTTC.

V usage is TRBV12-3 or TRBV12-4 and J usage is TRBJ1-2; no clear D. V dropped 8 bases and J dropped 3 bases, with 16 bases sitting between them. CDR3 length equals 14 residues. CDR3 sequence: CASRRPGWDYGYTF. In DNA form, the CDR3 reads TGTGCCAGCCGCCGCCCTGGCTGGGACTATGGCTACACCTTC.

This chain uses TRBV28 with TRBJ2-1; 8 nucleotides align to TRBD2. The CDR3 is 15 amino acids. From germline, CDR1 is MDHEN and CDR2 SYDVKM. V lost 3 bases and J lost 6; bases outside the gene matches: 7. CDR3 nucleotide sequence: TGTGCCAGCAGTTTTGCGGGGGGCGCACTCAATGAGCAGTTCTTC. It translates to CASSFAGGALNEQFF. Full variable domain (missing parts from reference TRBV28 and TRBJ2-1): DVKVTQSSRYLVKRTGEKVFLECVQDMDHENMFWYRQDPGLGLRLIYFSYDVKMKEKGDIPEGYSVSREKKERFSLILESASTNQTSMYLCASSFAGGALNEQFFGPGTRLTVL.

The chain has TRBV28 and TRBJ2-7, with a weak D call TRBD1 (6 bases). Deletions cut 8 bases from V and 2 bases from J, with 25 bases between. Looked up from germline, CDR1 is MDHEN and CDR2 is SYDVKM. The CDR3 extends over 17 amino acids. The CDR3 sequence is CASGDPDSSLSPYEQYF. CDR3 DNA sequence: TGTGCCAGCGGTGATCCGGACAGCTCCTTATCCCCCTACGAGCAGTACTTC.

The CDR3 spells CASSLVGSSYNEQFF. The CDR3 nucleotides are TGTGCCAGCAGCTTAGTGGGGAGCTCCTACAATGAGCAGTTCTTC. The chain recombines TRBV13 with TRBJ2-1; TRBD2 is a possible D gene (5 bases). This CDR3 is 15 amino acids long. CDR1 is PRHDT and CDR2 is FYEKMQ in the germline V gene (reference sequence). Trimming removed 1 base from V and 0 bases from J, with 7 bases in between.

The chain links TRBV12-3 or TRBV12-4 to TRBJ1-6, with D unclear. The CDR3 runs to 15 residues. The germline V and J ends were trimmed by 1 base and 6 bases, with 10 bases remaining between them. The CDR3 sequence: CASSLGQDPNSPLHF. CDR3 in DNA: TGTGCCAGCAGTTTAGGGCAGGATCCTAATTCACCCCTCCACTTT.

This chain links TRBV7-8 with TRBJ2-7; TRBD1 aligns across 7 bases. V shed 0 bases and J 3 bases; nucleotides not matched to a gene: 5. Germline-derived CDR1 and CDR2 are SGHVS and FQNEAQ. This CDR3 has 15 amino acids. CDR3 sequence: CASSLAGQSGYEQYF. The DNA for the CDR3 is TGTGCCAGCAGCTTAGCGGGACAGTCGGGCTACGAGCAGTACTTC.